The sequence of this TCR beta chain was determined in a study of T cells after yellow fever vaccination. From germline, CDR1 is LGHDT and CDR2 YNNKEL (reference sequence). The CDR3 extends over 14 amino acids. Trimming cost V 1 base and J 4 bases, with 10 bases left between them. This clonotype was seen many times. TCRdb itself ran the 5' RACE reads through MiXCR, one entry per CDR3 protein. The repertoire holds under 200,000 distinct CDR3 sequences, almost 7% seen once, with roughly 2.5% in the top ten. This specimen was CD4+ T cells sorted from PBMCs, taken around 5 days after the first yellow fever vaccination. This TCR was sampled from a man aged 18 to 35 who received the YFV17D yellow fever vaccine. The V gene is TRBV3-1, the J gene TRBJ2-5; D unresolved. The CDR3 DNA reads TGTGCCAGCAGCCAAGTTATCCCCAGAGAGACCCAGTACTTC. Translating gives CASSQVIPRETQYF.